These 8 T cell receptor beta chains were all obtained from the same sample, sequenced in a study of T-cell memory formation after mild COVID-19. Each CDR3 protein is one row after TCRdb ran MiXCR on the 5' RACE reads. Among roughly 110,000 distinct CDR3 sequences, roughly 14% were seen once, and the ten largest hold 39%. Sequenced material: PBMCs or a T cell subset sorted from them (not recorded which). The receptors here all came from a man younger than 30 who had mild COVID-19 (a few samples of this study predate the infection). Cell type and time point are not known.

This clonotype was picked up a small number of times. J is TRBJ2-7 and V is TRBV3-2. TRBV3-2 is described as a pseudogene. This CDR3 has 11 residues. The CDR3 region is CASSHSYEQYV. The CDR3 DNA is TGTGCCAGCAGCCACTCCTACGAGCAGTACGTC.

This chain joins TRBV6-2 or TRBV6-3 and TRBJ2-6, with D unresolved. The germline V and J ends were trimmed by 5 bases and 2 bases, with 1 base remaining between them. The germline V gene encodes CDR1 MNHEY and CDR2 SVGEGT. This CDR3 region has 12 residues. CDR3 protein: CASSTGANVLTF. The CDR3 nucleotides are TGTGCCAGCAGTACTGGGGCCAACGTCCTGACTTTC.

V gene TRBV11-2 combines with J gene TRBJ2-3; D call uncertain. Germline CDR1 is SGHAT and CDR2 is FQNNGV. Trimming cost V 3 bases and J 3 bases, with 4 bases left between them. The CDR3 extends over 12 amino acids. The CDR3 region has the DNA TGTGCCAGCAGCTTCTTAACAGATACGCAGTATTTT. Its translation: CASSFLTDTQYF.

This clonotype was observed a handful of times. The V gene is TRBV15, the J gene TRBJ1-4; the match to TRBD1 covers 9 bases. Germline-derived CDR1 and CDR2 are LNHNV and YYDKDF (reference sequence). CDR3 length equals 12 residues. With 8 bases clipped from V and 10 bases from J, the junction kept 5 bases outside the gene matches. The CDR3 sequence: CATGTGTGKLFF. The CDR3 nucleotides are TGTGCCACCGGGACAGGGACGGGAAAACTGTTTTTT. Complete variable domain (other parts from reference TRBV15 and TRBJ1-4): DAMVIQNPRYQVTQFGKPVTLSCSQTLNHNVMYWYQQKSSQAPKLLFHYYDKDFNNEADTPDNFQSRRPNTSFCFLDIRSPGLGDTAMYLCATGTGTGKLFFGSGTQLSVL.

This clonotype was picked up a small number of times. This chain uses TRBV15 with TRBJ1-1; D remains ambiguous. V was clipped by 5 bases and J by 7 bases, with 11 bases between them. The CDR3 runs to 12 residues. The V gene's germline CDR1 is LNHNV and CDR2 YYDKDF (reference sequence). The CDR3 bases are TGTGCCACCAGCCCAACGGGGAGTGAAGCTTTCTTT. The encoded protein is CATSPTGSEAFF.

This chain uses TRBV6-5 with TRBJ2-1, with D perhaps TRBD2 (6 bases). The CDR3 runs to 14 residues. V gave up 6 bases and J gave up 9 bases, with 18 bases separating them. Germline V CDR1 and CDR2: MNHEY, SVGAGI. DNA for the CDR3: TGTGCCAGCAGCGGAGGGCCTTTCGGGGGTGAGCAGTTCTTC. Protein: CASSGGPFGGEQFF.

There are a few counts of this clonotype. V gene TRBV3-1 combines with J gene TRBJ2-5; TRBD1 matches at 7 bases. This CDR3 is 15 amino acids long. Trimming took 4 bases from V and 0 from J; bases not matched to a gene: 5. The germline V gene encodes CDR1 LGHDT and CDR2 YNNKEL (reference sequence). The CDR3 loop is CASSPAGTDQETQYF. CDR3 coding DNA: TGTGCCAGCAGCCCCGCCGGGACAGACCAAGAGACCCAGTACTTC.

This chain joins TRBV4-1 and TRBJ2-2; 11 nucleotides align to TRBD1. The germline CDR1 and CDR2 sequences are MGHRA and YSYEKL. V trimming: 1 base; J trimming: 0 bases; junction bases outside the gene matches: 7. The CDR3 has 19 residues. In nucleotides, the CDR3 is TGCGCCAGCAGCCAAGGAGGACAGGGGGCAAGACCGAACACCGGGGAGCTGTTTTTT. This gives the protein CASSQGGQGARPNTGELFF.